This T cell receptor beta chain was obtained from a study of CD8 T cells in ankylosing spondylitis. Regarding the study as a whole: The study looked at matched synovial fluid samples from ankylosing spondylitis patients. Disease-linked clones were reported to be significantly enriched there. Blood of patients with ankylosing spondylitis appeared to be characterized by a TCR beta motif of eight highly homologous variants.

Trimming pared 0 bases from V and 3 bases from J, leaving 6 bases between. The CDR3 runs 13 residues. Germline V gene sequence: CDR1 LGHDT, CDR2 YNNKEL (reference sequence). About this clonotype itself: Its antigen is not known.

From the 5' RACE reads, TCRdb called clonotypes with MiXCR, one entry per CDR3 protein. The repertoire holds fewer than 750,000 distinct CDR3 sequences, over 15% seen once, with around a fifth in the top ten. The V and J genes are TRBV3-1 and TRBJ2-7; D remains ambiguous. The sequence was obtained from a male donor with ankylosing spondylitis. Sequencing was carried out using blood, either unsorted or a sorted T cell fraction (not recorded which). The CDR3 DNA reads TGTGCCAGCAGCCAAGATGTCCGCTACGAGCAGTACTTC. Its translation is CASSQDVRYEQYF.